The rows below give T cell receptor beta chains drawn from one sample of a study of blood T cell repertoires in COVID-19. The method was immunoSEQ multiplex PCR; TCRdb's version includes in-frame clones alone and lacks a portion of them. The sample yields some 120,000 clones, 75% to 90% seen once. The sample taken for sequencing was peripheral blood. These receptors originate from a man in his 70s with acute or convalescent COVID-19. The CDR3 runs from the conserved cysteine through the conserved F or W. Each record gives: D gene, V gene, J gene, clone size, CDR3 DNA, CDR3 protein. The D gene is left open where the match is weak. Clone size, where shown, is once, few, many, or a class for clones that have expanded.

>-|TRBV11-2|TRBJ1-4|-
TGTGCCAGCGGCCCCAGACGAACAGGGACAACTAATGAAAAACTGTTTTTT
CASGPRRTGTTNEKLFF
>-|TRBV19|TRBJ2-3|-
TGTGCCAGTAGTATCTCTAGGCCATTGAGCACAGATACGCAGTATTTT
CASSISRPLSTDTQYF
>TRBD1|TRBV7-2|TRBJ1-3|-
TGTGCCAGCAGCCTCACAGGGGTGCACACCATATATTTT
CASSLTGVHTIYF
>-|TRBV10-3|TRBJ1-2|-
TGTGCCATCAGTGATATCGGCGGACAACACTATGGCTACACCTTC
CAISDIGGQHYGYTF
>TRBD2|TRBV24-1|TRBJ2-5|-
TGTGCCACCAGTGCCGCCTTAGCGGGGAGGGGGGAGACCCAGTACTTC
CATSAALAGRGETQYF
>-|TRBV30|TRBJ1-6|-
TGTGCCTGGAACAGGGACCCTAATTCACCCCTCCACTTT
CAWNRDPNSPLHF
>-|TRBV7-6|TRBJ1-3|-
TGTGCCAGCAGCTTAGCGCGACATAGCTCTGGAAACACCATATATTTT
CASSLARHSSGNTIYF
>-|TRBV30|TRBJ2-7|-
TGTGCCTGGATAAATAGGAGAAACGAGCAGTACTTC
CAWINRRNEQYF
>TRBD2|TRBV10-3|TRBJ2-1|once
TGTGCCATCAGTCCTAGCGGGGGGGAGGGAAATGAGCAGTTCTTC
CAISPSGGEGNEQFF
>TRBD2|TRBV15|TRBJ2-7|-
TGTGCCACCAGCGCCTCTGTCCTAGCGGAAAACTCCTACGAGCAGTACTTC
CATSASVLAENSYEQYF
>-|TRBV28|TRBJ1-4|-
TGTGCCAGCAGTCCCCCTCGACAGGCCGGACGGGAAAAACTGTTTTTT
CASSPPRQAGREKLFF
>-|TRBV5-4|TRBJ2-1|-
TGTGCCAGCAGTTCCCGGGGGAGCTACAATGAGCAGTTCTTC
CASSSRGSYNEQFF
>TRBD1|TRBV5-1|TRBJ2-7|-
TGCGCCAGCACCCCCGGGACAGCTAACGACGAGCAGTACTTC
CASTPGTANDEQYF
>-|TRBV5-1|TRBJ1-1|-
TGCGCCAGCAGCTTTGGGGTGGAGGGCACTGAAGCTTTCTTT
CASSFGVEGTEAFF
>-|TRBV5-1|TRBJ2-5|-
TGCGCCAGCAGAGAACAACAAGAGACCCAGTACTTC
CASREQQETQYF
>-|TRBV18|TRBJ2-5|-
TGTGCCAGCTCACCAAAGCAGGGTGAGACCCAGTACTTC
CASSPKQGETQYF
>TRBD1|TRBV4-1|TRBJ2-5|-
TGCGCCAGCAGCCAAGATTGGGCAGGGGGCCGGAGGAAAGAGACCCAGTACTTC
CASSQDWAGGRRKETQYF
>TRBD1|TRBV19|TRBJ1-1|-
TGTGCCGCCCAGGACAGGGGATCATCGAACACTGAAGCTTTCTTT
CAAQDRGSSNTEAFF
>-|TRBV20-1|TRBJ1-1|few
TGCAGTGCTAGTCCGACAGGAGCTACGAACACTGAAGCTTTCTTT
CSASPTGATNTEAFF
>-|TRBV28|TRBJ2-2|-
TGTGCCAGCAGTTTATCAGGGGTTGGCACCGGGGAGCTGTTTTTT
CASSLSGVGTGELFF
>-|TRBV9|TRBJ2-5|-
TGTGCCAGCAGCGCAGATGCGGGGGCGTCCCAAGAGACCCAGTACTTC
CASSADAGASQETQYF
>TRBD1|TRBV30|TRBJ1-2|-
TGTGCCGGGACAGGGGCTCTCTATGGCTACACCTTC
CAGTGALYGYTF
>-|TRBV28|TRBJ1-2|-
TGTGCCAGCAGGGAACAGGTCCGGCTGGGTGGCTACACCTTC
CASREQVRLGGYTF
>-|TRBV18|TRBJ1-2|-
TGTGCCAGCTCACCAGGGAGTCTCTATGGCTACACCTTC
CASSPGSLYGYTF
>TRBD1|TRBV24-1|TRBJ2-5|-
TGTGCCACCAGCCCACGACAGGGTCAAGAGACCCAGTACTTC
CATSPRQGQETQYF
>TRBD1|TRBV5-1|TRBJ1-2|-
TGCGCCAGCAGCTCGGACTGGACAGGGGCCTTATGGTATGGCTACACCTTC
CASSSDWTGALWYGYTF
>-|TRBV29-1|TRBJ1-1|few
TGCAGCGCGGGGGGCTATGACACTGAAGCTTTCTTT
CSAGGYDTEAFF
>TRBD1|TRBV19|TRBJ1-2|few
TGTGCCAGTAGTACGACCGGGACAGTCTATGGCTACACCTTC
CASSTTGTVYGYTF
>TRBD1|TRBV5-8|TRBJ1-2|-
TGTGCCAGCAGCGTGGACAGGGACTATGGCTACACCTTC
CASSVDRDYGYTF
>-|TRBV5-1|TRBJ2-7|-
TGCGCCAGCAGCCTGACAGGTAGCGAGCAGTACTTC
CASSLTGSEQYF
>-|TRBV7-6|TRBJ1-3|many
TGTGCCAGCAGCTTAGGAGGGTTTAAGAGGACTCTCTCTGGAAACACCATATATTTT
CASSLGGFKRTLSGNTIYF
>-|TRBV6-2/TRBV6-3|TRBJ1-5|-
TGTGCCAGCAGTTACAGGGGGGGCAAGAGCAATCAGCCCCAGCATTTT
CASSYRGGKSNQPQHF
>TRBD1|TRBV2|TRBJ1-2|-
TGTGCCAGCAGAGGGACAGGGGGCGCTGGGGGCTACACCTTC
CASRGTGGAGGYTF
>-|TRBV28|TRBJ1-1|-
TGTGCCAGCCCGAAGGCCGGGGACACTGAAGCTTTCTTT
CASPKAGDTEAFF
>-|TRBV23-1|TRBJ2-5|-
TGCGCCAGCGTCAGGGACCAAGAGACCCAGTACTTC
CASVRDQETQYF
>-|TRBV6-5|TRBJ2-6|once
TGTGCCAGCATCAGAAGCTCTGGGGCCAACGTCCTGACTTTC
CASIRSSGANVLTF
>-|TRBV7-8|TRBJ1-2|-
TGTGCCAGCAGCTTAATCCCATCGGGGTGGTATGGCTACACCTTC
CASSLIPSGWYGYTF
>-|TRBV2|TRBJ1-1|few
TGTGCCAGCGGAGACACTACAGGGAACACTGAAGCTTTCTTT
CASGDTTGNTEAFF
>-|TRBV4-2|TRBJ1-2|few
TGTGCCAGCAGCCAAGAGGAAGGGCAGGGTTATGGCTACACCTTC
CASSQEEGQGYGYTF
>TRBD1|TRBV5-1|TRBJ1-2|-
TGCGCCAGCAGCTCGACAGGGAACTATGGCTACACCTTC
CASSSTGNYGYTF
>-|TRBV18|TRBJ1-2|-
TGTGCCAGCTCAATTCAGGCCAGCTATGGCTACACCTTC
CASSIQASYGYTF
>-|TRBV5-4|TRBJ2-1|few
TGTGCCAGCAGCTTGGACAGGTACAATGAGCAGTTCTTC
CASSLDRYNEQFF
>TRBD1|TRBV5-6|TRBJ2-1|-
TGTGCCAGCAGCGTAACAGGGGGCTTTAGAAATGAGCAGTTCTTC
CASSVTGGFRNEQFF
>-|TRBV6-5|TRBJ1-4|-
TGTGCCAGCAGTTTCCGATCGACAGTTCAGCTTGAAAAACTGTTTTTT
CASSFRSTVQLEKLFF
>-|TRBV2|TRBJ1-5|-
TGTGCCAGCATCGACAGGTTGAGTCAGCCCCAGCATTTT
CASIDRLSQPQHF
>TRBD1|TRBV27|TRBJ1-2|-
TGTGCCAGCAGTCGTGGACAGGGCTCCTATGGCTACACCTTC
CASSRGQGSYGYTF
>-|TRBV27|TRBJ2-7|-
TGTGCCAGCAGTTTGGGCGGGCCTTTACTTTCCTACGAGCAGTACTTC
CASSLGGPLLSYEQYF
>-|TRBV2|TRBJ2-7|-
TGTGCCAGCAGTCTAGGACAGCTCTACGAGCAGTACTTC
CASSLGQLYEQYF
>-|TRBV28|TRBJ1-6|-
TGTGCCAGCAGTTTAGCAGGCTATAATTCACCCCTCCACTTT
CASSLAGYNSPLHF
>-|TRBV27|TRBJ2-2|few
TGTGCCAGCAGCCCAACGGTGGCGAACACCGGGGAGCTGTTTTTT
CASSPTVANTGELFF
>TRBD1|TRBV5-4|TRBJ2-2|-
TGTGCCAGCAGCCGGCAGGGGGCGCGCAACGGGGAGCTGTTTTTT
CASSRQGARNGELFF
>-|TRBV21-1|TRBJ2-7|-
TGTGCCAGCAGCCAAGGGGGGCACTACGAGCAGTACTTC
CASSQGGHYEQYF
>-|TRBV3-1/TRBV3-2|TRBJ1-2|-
TGTGCCAGCAGCCAACTCGGGGGGAACTATGGCTACACCTTC
CASSQLGGNYGYTF
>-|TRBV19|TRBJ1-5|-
TGTGCCAGTAAAAGGGAGCTAAATCAGCCCCAGCATTTT
CASKRELNQPQHF
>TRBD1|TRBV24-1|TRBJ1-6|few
TGTGCCACCAGTGATTTACGCAGGGGGTTGGGCTCCTATAATTCACCCCTCCACTTT
CATSDLRRGLGSYNSPLHF